These 21 T cell receptor beta chains came from one sample sequenced in a study of identical twins. TCRdb reanalysed the 5' RACE reads using MiXCR and keeps one entry per CDR3 protein. The sample comprises 350,000 to 450,000 distinct CDR3 sequences, about 18% of which are singletons, and 12% rests with the top ten. Sequenced sample: naive T cells sorted from blood. Every receptor here comes from a man aged 50 to 60 in good health.

The rearrangement uses TRBV15 and TRBJ2-3, with D perhaps TRBD1 (5 bases). The CDR3 runs to 17 residues. Looked up from germline, CDR1 is LNHNV and CDR2 is YYDKDF (reference sequence). Trimming stripped 0 bases from V and 4 bases from J, with 17 bases between. DNA of the CDR3: TGTGCCACCAGCAGAGATCCGGCGGAAGGGGTGTCAGATACGCAGTATTTT. Amino acids: CATSRDPAEGVSDTQYF.

In its sample, this clonotype was seen many times. V is TRBV5-1 and J is TRBJ2-3, with D hard to call. The CDR3 spans 11 residues. The germline CDR1 and CDR2 sequences are SGHRS and YFSETQ. V lost 7 bases to trimming and J lost 6 bases, with 9 bases between them. CDR3 DNA sequence: TGCGCCAGCTTGGGAATTGATACGCAGTATTTT. This codes for CASLGIDTQYF.

The chain is built from TRBV5-1 and TRBJ2-1; 8 bases fit TRBD1. The V segment lost 5 bases and the J segment 5 bases; nucleotides outside the gene matches: 9. CDR1 is SGHRS, CDR2 YFSETQ, per germline. The CDR3 is made up of 15 amino acids. The CDR3, as DNA: TGCGCCAGCAGGGTACAGGGGGTACAAAACAATGAGCAGTTCTTC. This codes for CASRVQGVQNNEQFF.

This clonotype was detected only a few times. V is TRBV3-1 and J is TRBJ1-1; D is unresolved. V was clipped by 1 base and J by 0 bases, with 12 bases between them. Germline CDR1 is LGHDT and CDR2 is YNNKEL (reference sequence). The CDR3 is made up of 16 amino acids. This CDR3 reads CASSQVRWGMNTEAFF. CDR3 DNA: TGTGCCAGCAGCCAAGTGAGGTGGGGAATGAACACTGAAGCTTTCTTT.

V gene TRBV7-2 combines with J gene TRBJ2-3, with 9 bases fitting TRBD1. The CDR3 loop spans 16 amino acids. Germline V CDR1 and CDR2: SGHTA, FQGNSA. V trimming: 5 bases; J trimming: 3 bases; junction bases outside the gene matches: 9. The CDR3 loop is CASSHMGGQGTDTQYF. The CDR3 DNA sequence: TGTGCCAGCAGCCATATGGGGGGACAGGGTACAGATACGCAGTATTTT.

The chain recombines TRBV20-1 with TRBJ2-1; 8 positions agree with TRBD1. The CDR3 has 16 amino acids. The V segment lost 2 bases and the J segment 4 bases; nucleotides outside the gene matches: 10. The germline CDR1 and CDR2 sequences are DFQATT and SNEGSKA (reference sequence). This CDR3 is CSARSRTGSEYNEQFF. In nucleotides, the CDR3 is TGCAGTGCTAGATCTAGGACAGGGTCGGAATACAATGAGCAGTTCTTC.

V is TRBV7-2 and J is TRBJ1-5; 8 bases fit TRBD1. The CDR3 has 14 residues. Per the germline V gene, CDR1 is SGHTA and CDR2 is FQGNSA. Trimming at V came to 7 bases and at J to 4 bases, leaving 6 bases not matched to a gene. Here the CDR3 DNA reads TGTGCCAGCACCCAGGACAGGGTAAATCAGCCCCAGCATTTT. Protein product: CASTQDRVNQPQHF.

This clonotype has just one count. V gene TRBV18 combines with J gene TRBJ2-7, with 7 bases matching TRBD2. After removal of 0 bases from V and 6 bases from J, the junction contained 11 bases not matched to a gene. The CDR3 consists of 16 residues. Germline values: CDR1 KGHSH, CDR2 LQKENI. The DNA of the CDR3 is TGTGCCAGCTCACCACCAGGCTTCGGGGGGTCAGGCGAGCAGTACTTC. The encoded protein is CASSPPGFGGSGEQYF.

The V call is TRBV9, the J call TRBJ2-2, with a weak D call TRBD2 (5 bases). The germline V gene has CDR1 SGDLS and CDR2 YYNGEE. CDR3 length: 16 residues. The V end was cut by 5 bases, the J end by 6 bases, with 20 bases between. CDR3 in DNA: TGTGCCAGCAGATTGGGCGAGGGAGCACTCCCCGGGGAGCTGTTTTTT. Protein sequence: CASRLGEGALPGELFF.

There are a few counts of this clonotype. This chain joins TRBV7-2 and TRBJ1-1; TRBD1 agrees at 10 bases. V shed 5 bases, J shed 5 bases, and the junction held 5 bases outside the gene matches. The CDR3 is 14 amino acids. Germline CDR1 reads SGHTA; CDR2 reads FQGNSA. The CDR3 protein is CASSLRQGATEAFF. DNA of the CDR3: TGTGCCAGCAGCCTCAGACAGGGGGCGACTGAAGCTTTCTTT.

The DNA for the CDR3 is TGTGCCAGCAGCTTGGCCAGGGGGGACACTGAAGCTTTCTTT. Translation gives CASSLARGDTEAFF. This sequence joins TRBV5-5 and TRBJ1-1; 7 nucleotides agree with TRBD1. CDR1 is SGHKS, CDR2 YYEKEE, per germline (reference sequence). J lost 3 bases, V lost 0 bases, and 2 bases had no gene match. This CDR3 has 14 residues.

This clonotype was found a few times. The V call is TRBV20-1, the J call TRBJ2-7; tentatively, D is TRBD1 (5 bases). The CDR3 consists of 13 residues. Trimming removed 3 bases from V and 1 base from J, with 10 bases in between. Germline CDR1 is DFQATT and CDR2 is SNEGSKA (reference sequence). Written as DNA, the CDR3 is TGCAGTGCTAGCCCAGGGCCATCCTACGAGCAGTACTTC. This encodes CSASPGPSYEQYF.

This clonotype was counted only a few times. The chain combines TRBV29-1 with TRBJ2-1; 10 bases match TRBD1. Per germline, CDR1 SQVTM and CDR2 ANQGSEA. The CDR3 totals 16 residues. V lost 5 bases to trimming and J lost 3 bases; unmatched junction nucleotides: 10. CDR3 DNA: TGCAGCGTTTCCCAACCGGGACAGGGGAACTACAATGAGCAGTTCTTC. Protein: CSVSQPGQGNYNEQFF.

The chain links TRBV30 to TRBJ1-5; D is undetermined. The CDR3 spans 13 residues. The germline V and J ends were trimmed by 3 bases and 3 bases, with 9 bases remaining between them. CDR1 and CDR2 (germline): GTSNPN, SVGIG (reference sequence). The CDR3 DNA reads as TGTGCCTGGAGCCCTAATTCCAATCAGCCCCAGCATTTT. Its translation is CAWSPNSNQPQHF. The whole variable domain, filled in from reference TRBV30 and TRBJ1-5, reads SQTIHQWPATLVQPVGSPLSLECTVEGTSNPNLYWYRQAAGRGLQLLFYSVGIGQISSEVPQNLSASRPQDRQFILSSKKLLLSDSGFYLCAWSPNSNQPQHFGDGTRLSIL.

This clonotype showed up many times. The chain has TRBV7-9 and TRBJ1-2, with D maybe TRBD1 (6 bases). V lost 0 bases and J lost 4, with 18 bases in between. The CDR3 totals 17 residues. Germline V gene sequence: CDR1 SEHNR, CDR2 FQNEAQ (reference sequence). The CDR3 bases are TGTGCCAGCAGCTTAGCGGCAGGGGTAGACTCCCGCTATGGCTACACCTTC. Protein sequence: CASSLAAGVDSRYGYTF.

This clonotype was found many times. The chain has TRBV5-1 and TRBJ2-7, with 7 positions matching TRBD2. Unmatched junction bases numbered 6, after V lost 0 bases and J lost 3 bases. Germline loops: CDR1 SGHRS, CDR2 YFSETQ. The CDR3 runs 15 residues. CDR3 sequence: CASSLVSSGNYEQYF. The DNA of the CDR3 is TGCGCCAGCAGCTTGGTTTCTAGCGGAAACTACGAGCAGTACTTC.

This clonotype was seen many times. The CDR3 nucleotides read TGTGCCAGTAGTATACTGAGTCTACAAGGAGATACGCAGTATTTT. Amino acid sequence: CASSILSLQGDTQYF. V and J are TRBV19 and TRBJ2-3, with D unclear. The V gene's germline CDR1 is LNHDA and CDR2 SQIVND (reference sequence). V was trimmed by 2 bases and J by 5 bases, leaving 14 bases between them. The length of the CDR3 is 15 residues.

The rearrangement joins TRBV5-6 to TRBJ2-1, with 10 bases matching TRBD2. This CDR3 contains 16 residues. The ends lost 4 bases at V and 5 bases at J; junction bases unmatched: 9. Germline V lookup: CDR1 SGHDT, CDR2 YYEEEE. CDR3 in amino acids: CASSGIAGGLDNEQFF. CDR3 coding DNA: TGTGCCAGCAGCGGAATAGCGGGAGGTCTAGACAATGAGCAGTTCTTC.

This clonotype was detected only a few times. This sequence joins TRBV20-1 and TRBJ2-1; TRBD2 agrees at 7 bases. The germline V gene has CDR1 DFQATT and CDR2 SNEGSKA (reference sequence). The V gene end was trimmed by 1 base and the J gene end by 0 bases; junction bases not matched to a gene: 3. The CDR3 has 15 amino acids. CDR3 sequence (DNA): TGCAGTGCTAGAGGGGCGGGAGCCTCCTACAATGAGCAGTTCTTC. This sequence encodes CSARGAGASYNEQFF.

A few counts support this clonotype. The rearrangement links TRBV29-1 to TRBJ2-5; D may correspond to TRBD1 or TRBD2 (5 bases each). The V end lost 0 bases, the J end lost 1 base, and 9 bases lay between the germline ends. CDR3 size: 14 residues. Germline loops: CDR1 SQVTM, CDR2 ANQGSEA. CDR3 in amino acids: CSVEDGAGQETQYF. DNA for the CDR3: TGCAGCGTTGAAGACGGGGCGGGCCAAGAGACCCAGTACTTC.

The chain combines TRBV7-8 with TRBJ2-7, with D perhaps given as TRBD1 or TRBD2 (6 bases each). V gave up 5 bases and J gave up 3 bases, with 11 bases separating them. This CDR3 is 13 amino acids long. Germline CDR1 reads SGHVS; CDR2 reads FQNEAQ. The CDR3 reads CASSVRDNYEQYF. CDR3 bases: TGTGCCAGCAGCGTGCGGGACAACTACGAGCAGTACTTC.